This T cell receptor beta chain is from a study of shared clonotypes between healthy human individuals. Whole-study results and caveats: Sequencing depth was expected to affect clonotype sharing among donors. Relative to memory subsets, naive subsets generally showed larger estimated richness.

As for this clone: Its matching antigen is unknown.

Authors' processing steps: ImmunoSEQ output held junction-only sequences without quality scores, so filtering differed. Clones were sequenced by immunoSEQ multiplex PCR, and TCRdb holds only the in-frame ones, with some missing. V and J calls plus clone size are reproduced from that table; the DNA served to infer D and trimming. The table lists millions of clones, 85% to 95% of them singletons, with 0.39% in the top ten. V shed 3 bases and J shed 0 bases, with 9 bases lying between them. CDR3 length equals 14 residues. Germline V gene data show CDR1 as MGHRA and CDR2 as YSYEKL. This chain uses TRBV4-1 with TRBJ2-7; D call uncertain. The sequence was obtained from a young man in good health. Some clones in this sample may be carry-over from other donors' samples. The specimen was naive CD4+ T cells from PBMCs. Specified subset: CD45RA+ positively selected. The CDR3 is CASSQARHSYEQYF. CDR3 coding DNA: TGCGCCAGCAGCCAGGCCCGACACTCCTACGAGCAGTACTTC.